This T cell receptor (beta chain) was identified in a study of neurological immune-mediated disorders. Trimming cost V 2 bases and J 5 bases, with 7 bases left between them. The length of the CDR3 is 14 residues. CDR1 is MNHEY and CDR2 is SVGAGI in the germline V gene. Regarding time point: longitudinal time-point 2. This clonotype was recorded many times. TCRdb re-called the 5' RACE reads through MiXCR, storing one row per CDR3 protein. The sample contains about 80,000 distinct CDR3 sequences, 4.5% to 7.5% of which appear only once. Sequencing was carried out using PBMCs. The receptor was derived from a woman aged 60 to 75 with multiple sclerosis. The chain carries TRBV6-5 and TRBJ1-6, with D unresolved. The CDR3 spells CASSYLGNNSPLHF. CDR3 bases: TGTGCCAGCAGTTACCTCGGCAATAATTCACCCCTCCACTTT.